The clone carrying this T cell receptor (beta chain) was detected many times. Diagnoses were made from clinical symptoms, serum measures (thyroxine and TRAb), thyroid ultrasound and orbital computed tomography. Fresh peripheral blood, 9.5 to 10 ml of it, supplied the PBMCs. This sample is part of a study of T cells in Graves' hyperthyroidism and ophthalmopathy. Study at large: Peripheral blood draws took place at initial diagnosis, ahead of any treatment.

Germline V gene sequence: CDR1 KGHDR, CDR2 SFDVKD. The CDR3 totals 13 residues. V lost 8 bases and J lost 4, with 13 bases in between. Amplified TCR beta CDR3 regions came from RNA transcripts. HTBI primers drove first-round RT-PCR of the TCR CDR3. TCRdb passed the multiplex PCR reads through MiXCR, listing each CDR3 protein once. In the table there are hundreds of thousands of distinct CDR3 sequences, 11% to 15% of which are singletons. The chain combines TRBV24-1 with TRBJ1-1; D might be TRBD1 (6 bases). This receptor was identified in a woman aged 25 to 39 with Graves' hyperthyroidism. The sequencing input was blood. The CDR3 DNA follows: TGTGCCACCAATTATGAAGGGGGCACTGAAGCTTTCTTT. Amino acids: CATNYEGGTEAFF.